The entry that follows covers one TCR beta chain sequence. TCRdb analysed the RT-PCR reads with MiXCR anew, one entry per CDR3 protein. The data show around 710,000 distinct CDR3 sequences, about 15% seen once. This entry comes from a study of response to subunit inactivated influenza vaccine. There are 13 residues in the CDR3. CDR1 is SQVTM, CDR2 ANQGSEA, per germline. J lost 6 bases, V lost 7 bases, and 11 bases had no gene match. The sample consisted of PBMCs from blood, taken around 15 days before vaccination. The rearrangement uses TRBV29-1 and TRBJ1-2, with TRBD1 matching 7 bases. The source is a man between 50 and 59 years old who received an inactivated influenza vaccine. CDR3 sequence: CSADPQGRHGYTF. CDR3 sequence (DNA): TGCAGCGCAGACCCACAGGGGAGGCATGGCTACACCTTC. The full variable domain, rest sourced from reference TRBV29-1 and TRBJ1-2, is SAVISQKPSRDICQRGTSLTIQCQVDSQVTMMFWYRQQPGQSLTLIATANQGSEATYESGFVIDKFPISRPNLTFSTLTVSNMSPEDSSIYLCSADPQGRHGYTFGSGTRLTVV.